This T cell receptor beta chain was sequenced during a study of blood T cell repertoires in COVID-19. Study details: PBMCs, B-cell-depleted T cells, or T cells provided the cDNA or gDNA that made up the material.

Per the original data handling: Using reference gene primer amplification, nucleated cell counts were estimated. Repertoires were generated with immunoSEQ multiplex PCR, while TCRdb's copy carries only in-frame clones and drops some. The V and J calls and the clone size are those of that table, but D and trimming were determined from the DNA. This repertoire shows 250,000 or so clones, about 88% found once; its top ten account for about 4.6%. The V gene lost 4 bases and the J gene lost 1 base, with 12 bases spanning the gap. This CDR3 region has 15 residues. The V gene's germline CDR1 is SGHRS and CDR2 YFSETQ.

V and J are TRBV5-1 and TRBJ1-3; the D gene is possibly TRBD1 (6 bases). The receptor's source is a woman between 40 and 50 years old who had recovered from COVID-19. The sequencing input was peripheral blood. DNA of the CDR3: TGCGCCAGCAGCCCGACAGGCTCTTCTGGAAACACCATATATTTT. Translation gives CASSPTGSSGNTIYF. Combining the CDR3 with reference TRBV5-1 and TRBJ1-3 gives the whole variable domain KAGVTQTPRYLIKTRGQQVTLSCSPISGHRSVSWYQQTPGQGLQFLFEYFSETQRNKGNFPGRFSGRQFSNSRSEMNVSTLELGDSALYLCASSPTGSSGNTIYFGEGSWLTVV.